These T cell receptor beta chains were read from a single sample in a study of long-term antiretroviral therapy in people with HIV. The method was immunoSEQ multiplex PCR; TCRdb's version includes in-frame clones alone and lacks a portion of them. The top ten hold roughly 13% of the sample, which has roughly 15,000 clones, around four fifths seen once. The sample was unsorted PBMCs, taken nearly 3.3 years after starting antiretroviral therapy. These receptor sequences come from a middle-aged woman with HIV. The CDR3 runs from the conserved cysteine through the conserved F or W. D genes are given only for firm matches. Not all rows give a size; the values are once, few, many and, for expanded clones, a class.

v_gene	d_gene	abundance	j_gene	CDR3aa	CDR3nt
TRBV2	-	few	TRBJ1-2	CASSARAQFHGTF	TGTGCCAGCAGTGCCAGGGCTCAGTTTCATGGAACCTTC
TRBV7-2	-	once	TRBJ2-5	CASSLAQTSQETQYF	TGTGCCAGCAGCTTAGCGCAAACAAGCCAAGAGACCCAGTACTTC
TRBV18	-	-	TRBJ1-3	CASRQDSGNTIYF	TGTGCCAGCCGACAGGACTCTGGAAACACCATATATTTT
TRBV7-3	-	-	TRBJ2-5	CASSLARSETQYF	TGTGCCAGCAGCTTAGCCAGGTCGGAGACCCAGTACTTC
TRBV6-5	-	-	TRBJ1-5	CASHSASGNQPQHF	TGTGCCAGCCATTCAGCCTCGGGTAATCAGCCCCAGCATTTT
TRBV6-6	-	-	TRBJ1-2	CTSRGSNYGYTF	TGTACTTCCCGAGGCAGTAACTATGGCTACACCTTC
TRBV7-9	-	-	TRBJ2-5	CASSLVIAQETQYF	TGTGCCAGCAGCTTAGTGATAGCCCAAGAGACCCAGTACTTC
TRBV7-6	TRBD1	-	TRBJ2-3	CASSSGQITDTQYF	TGTGCCAGCAGCTCGGGACAGATCACAGATACGCAGTATTTT
TRBV15	TRBD2	-	TRBJ2-3	CATSGGGSTDTQYF	TGTGCCACCAGCGGCGGGGGTAGCACAGATACGCAGTATTTT
TRBV18	TRBD1	-	TRBJ2-2	CASSPPHRGRTGELFF	TGTGCCAGCTCACCACCCCACAGGGGGCGCACCGGGGAGCTGTTTTTT
TRBV7-9	-	-	TRBJ1-1	CASSLATRRNTEAFF	TGTGCCAGCAGCTTAGCGACCCGACGGAACACTGAAGCTTTCTTT
TRBV29-1	TRBD2	-	TRBJ2-7	CSVAGGSDEQYF	TGCAGCGTGGCCGGGGGGAGCGACGAGCAGTACTTC
TRBV30	TRBD1	-	TRBJ1-4	CAWSLQGVTNEKLFF	TGTGCCTGGAGCCTACAGGGGGTGACTAATGAAAAACTGTTTTTT
TRBV27	-	-	TRBJ1-2	CASSLGAYPGGYTF	TGTGCCAGCAGTTTAGGGGCTTACCCCGGGGGCTACACCTTC
TRBV18	-	-	TRBJ2-5	CASSMNGFQETQYF	TGTGCCAGCTCAATGAACGGGTTTCAAGAGACCCAGTACTTC
TRBV14	-	few	TRBJ1-1	CASSHPGNPKGFLTEAFF	TGTGCCAGCAGCCACCCGGGCAATCCGAAGGGGTTTTTGACTGAAGCTTTCTTT
TRBV10-3	-	-	TRBJ2-7	CATRTAEIYEQYF	TGTGCCACCCGGACAGCGGAGATTTACGAGCAGTACTTC
TRBV27	-	-	TRBJ1-6	CASSSASYNSPLHF	TGTGCCAGCAGTTCGGCCAGCTATAATTCACCCCTCCACTTT
TRBV5-6	-	-	TRBJ1-1	CASSSWQGLMNTEAFF	TGTGCCAGCAGTTCCTGGCAGGGATTGATGAACACTGAAGCTTTCTTT
TRBV30	-	-	TRBJ1-5	CAWNVPAPPNQPQHF	TGTGCCTGGAACGTCCCGGCCCCCCCCAATCAGCCCCAGCATTTT
TRBV2	-	-	TRBJ1-5	CASHSGRGNQPQHF	TGTGCCAGCCATTCCGGGAGAGGAAATCAGCCCCAGCATTTT
TRBV7-9	-	-	TRBJ1-1	CASSLVQGMNTEAFF	TGTGCCAGCAGCTTAGTTCAGGGAATGAACACTGAAGCTTTCTTT
TRBV25-1	-	-	TRBJ1-5	CASSDPSGNQPQHF	TGTGCCAGCAGTGATCCCTCGGGGAATCAGCCCCAGCATTTT
TRBV7-2	TRBD1	-	TRBJ2-5	CASSSLQGAQETQYF	TGTGCCAGCAGCTCGTTACAGGGGGCCCAAGAGACCCAGTACTTC
TRBV5-6	-	few	TRBJ2-3	CASSSLDREADTQYF	TGTGCCAGCAGTTCTCTAGACAGGGAGGCAGATACGCAGTATTTT
TRBV10-3	TRBD1	-	TRBJ2-1	CATDRDRGGHEQFF	TGTGCCACGGACCGGGACAGGGGGGGCCATGAGCAGTTCTTC
TRBV5-1	-	once	TRBJ1-4	CASSLDTNEKLFF	TGCGCCAGCAGCTTAGACACTAATGAAAAACTGTTTTTT
TRBV30	TRBD1	-	TRBJ1-4	CAWSLLGQANEKLFF	TGTGCCTGGAGCCTACTGGGACAGGCTAATGAAAAACTGTTTTTT
TRBV5-8	TRBD2	-	TRBJ2-5	CASSQRGEAQYF	TGTGCCAGCAGCCAGCGGGGGGAGGCCCAGTACTTC
TRBV18	-	-	TRBJ2-5	CASSPPSTLETQYF	TGTGCCAGCTCACCACCTAGTACCTTGGAGACCCAGTACTTC
TRBV5-8	-	medium-sized	TRBJ2-7	CASSLDSSLDEQYF	TGTGCCAGCAGCTTGGACAGTTCTTTAGACGAGCAGTACTTC
TRBV7-8	TRBD1	-	TRBJ1-2	CASGFQGANYGYTF	TGTGCCAGCGGATTCCAGGGGGCTAACTATGGCTACACCTTC
TRBV12-5	-	-	TRBJ2-5	CASGQAETQYF	TGTGCTAGTGGTCAGGCAGAGACCCAGTACTTC
TRBV7-9	TRBD2	-	TRBJ2-1	CASSHVTGLASLNEQFF	TGTGCCAGCAGCCATGTTACGGGACTAGCGTCTCTCAATGAGCAGTTCTTC
TRBV30	-	-	TRBJ1-5	CAWSAARGASWYSNQPQHF	TGTGCCTGGAGTGCCGCAAGGGGGGCATCTTGGTATAGCAATCAGCCCCAGCATTTT